A single sample is the source of the 26 T cell receptor beta chains below, sequenced in a study of T cell repertoires in cytomegalovirus infection. TCRdb re-derived calls from the reads in MiXCR, one entry per CDR3 protein. The sample carries hundreds of thousands of distinct CDR3 sequences, 31% recorded once. The antigens for these receptors are not known. The material was cultured CD8+ T cells from PBMCs, obtained from culture after CMV antigen stimulation. Receptors were obtained from a human donor in good health (CMV status not recorded). Some clones in this sample may be carry-over from other donors' samples.

Only a few counts were recorded for this clonotype. The chain joins TRBV15 to TRBJ2-7; D is perhaps TRBD2 (5 bases). Trimming left V 1 base short and J 6 bases short, with 16 bases between. Germline loops: CDR1 LNHNV, CDR2 YYDKDF (reference sequence). The CDR3 totals 15 residues. The CDR3 DNA follows: TGTGCCACCAGCAGAGGGAGGACGGCGGCCGGCGAGCAGTACGTC. Translated, it gives CATSRGRTAAGEQYV.

The chain's CDR3 is CASSVPKGMNTEAFF. CDR3 DNA: TGTGCCAGCAGCGTCCCGAAAGGAATGAACACTGAAGCTTTCTTT. The chain carries TRBV7-8 and TRBJ1-1; D is undetermined. In germline, CDR1 is SGHVS, CDR2 FQNEAQ. The CDR3 loop spans 15 amino acids. V lost 5 bases to trimming and J lost 0 bases, with 13 bases between them.

This clonotype was detected ten times or more. The chain combines TRBV12-3 or TRBV12-4 with TRBJ2-1; no clear D gene. Trimming removed 4 bases at V and 1 base at J, with 11 bases between. The CDR3 covers 15 residues. The CDR3 sequence is CASSWAAPSYNEQFF. As DNA, the CDR3 is TGTGCCAGCAGTTGGGCGGCGCCTTCCTACAATGAGCAGTTCTTC.

The chain is built from TRBV20-1 and TRBJ2-7; D is undetermined. This CDR3 has 13 amino acids. V was trimmed by 6 bases and J by 5 bases, leaving 17 bases between them. The germline V gene has CDR1 DFQATT and CDR2 SNEGSKA (reference sequence). The CDR3 DNA follows: TGCAGTGCCGGAAGTCCGCCTTTGAACGAGCAGTACGTC. Translation: CSAGSPPLNEQYV.

The chain combines TRBV6-2 or TRBV6-3 with TRBJ1-5, with a tentative D call TRBD1 (5 bases). Trimming removed 5 bases at V and 7 bases at J, with 12 bases between. This CDR3 comprises 13 residues. Germline values: CDR1 MNHEY, CDR2 SVGEGT. The CDR3 spells CASSRQRGQPQHF. CDR3 bases: TGTGCCAGCAGTCGACAGCGAGGCCAGCCCCAGCATTTT.

This CDR3 is CASSLGTGWGNEQFF. In DNA form, the CDR3 reads TGTGCCAGCAGTTTAGGGACAGGGTGGGGCAATGAGCAGTTCTTC. This rearrangement joins TRBV27 to TRBJ2-1, with 9 bases that match TRBD1. This CDR3 region has 15 residues. V gave up 2 bases and J gave up 6 bases; unmatched junction bases: 5. Germline V gene sequence: CDR1 MNHEY, CDR2 SMNVEV (reference sequence).

V and J are TRBV27 and TRBJ2-7; 10 bases are shared with TRBD1. Trimming took 8 bases from V and 0 from J; bases not matched to a gene: 7. Germline-derived CDR1 and CDR2 are MNHEY and SMNVEV (reference sequence). The CDR3 length is 15 residues. The CDR3 loop reads CASGKRTGGSYEQYV. The CDR3 bases are TGTGCCAGCGGGAAGAGGACAGGGGGCTCCTACGAGCAGTACGTC.

The CDR3 spells CASSFGVGYNEQFF. CDR3 DNA sequence: TGTGCCAGCAGCTTCGGGGTGGGCTACAATGAGCAGTTCTTC. This chain connects TRBV7-2 to TRBJ2-1; maybe TRBD2 (5 bases). The CDR3 has 14 residues. The germline CDR1 and CDR2 sequences are SGHTA and FQGNSA. The germline V and J ends were trimmed by 3 bases and 3 bases, with 9 bases remaining between them.

Turning to this clonotype: A single base separates this from a much larger clone, so it may be a read error. The CDR3 does not end in the conserved phenylalanine or tryptophan, so this is likely a read error. CDR3 in amino acids: CASSSNLDRVRGYTI. As DNA, the CDR3 is TGTGCCAGCAGCTCCAACCTGGACAGGGTTCGTGGCTACACCATC. The chain uses TRBV7-6 and TRBJ1-2; 8 bases are a match to TRBD1. Germline assignment: CDR1 SGHVS and CDR2 FNYEAQ. CDR3 length equals 15 residues. V was pared by 4 bases and J by 7 bases, with 11 bases of the junction left unmatched.

This clonotype has more than one count but fewer than ten. The rearrangement joins TRBV6-6 to TRBJ2-2, with D possibly TRBD2 on 6 matching bases. This CDR3 region has 15 residues. In germline, CDR1 is MNHNY, CDR2 SVGAGI (reference sequence). V was shortened by 9 bases and J by 1 base, with 15 bases between the two germline ends. The CDR3 nucleotides read TGTGCCAGTCTAGGACTAAGGCGGAACACCGGGGAGCTGTTTTTT. Translated: CASLGLRRNTGELFF.

This clonotype was observed a few times. The chain is built from TRBV2 and TRBJ2-1, with a weak D call TRBD2 (6 bases). CDR3 size: 12 residues. The V end was cut by 7 bases, the J end by 9 bases, with 13 bases between. The germline CDR1 and CDR2 sequences are SNHLY and FYNNEI. Here the CDR3 reads CASTEGGTEQFF. In nucleotides, the CDR3 is TGTGCCAGCACCGAGGGAGGTACTGAGCAGTTCTTC.

The chain employs TRBV7-9 and TRBJ1-1; the D gene is possibly TRBD1 (6 bases). The CDR3 extends over 11 amino acids. Germline assignment: CDR1 SEHNR and CDR2 FQNEAQ (reference sequence). The germline V and J ends were trimmed by 8 bases and 3 bases, with 7 bases remaining between them. CDR3 bases: TGTGCCAGCCCAGGGGACACTGAAGCTTTCTTT. It is translated as CASPGDTEAFF.

In this sample, this clonotype turned up a few times. This chain connects TRBV6-2 or TRBV6-3 to TRBJ2-1, with D hard to call. Germline lookup yields CDR1 MNHEY and CDR2 SVGEGT. The V and J ends lost 5 bases and 10 bases respectively, with 12 bases between them. This CDR3 has 12 amino acids. CDR3 in amino acids: CASSNRPNEQFF. For the CDR3, the DNA is TGTGCCAGCAGTAATCGCCCCAACGAGCAGTTCTTC.

This chain joins TRBV28 and TRBJ2-3; 7 nucleotides agree with TRBD2. With V trimmed by 6 bases and J by 3 bases, 18 bases remained unmatched. This CDR3 has 18 residues. Germline loops: CDR1 MDHEN, CDR2 SYDVKM. CDR3 DNA sequence: TGTGCCAGCAGCTCCGCCCTTACTAGCGCATACACTACAGATACGCAGTATTTT. This sequence encodes CASSSALTSAYTTDTQYF.

The chain recombines TRBV5-6 with TRBJ2-3, with D perhaps assigned TRBD1 or TRBD2 (5 bases each). CDR1 and CDR2 (germline): SGHDT, YYEEEE. The CDR3 is 16 amino acids. Deletions cut 4 bases from V and 2 bases from J, with 17 bases between. CDR3 in DNA: TGTGCCAGCAGCGACATGACAGCGGCAACCACAGATACGCAGTATTTT. Encoded protein: CASSDMTAATTDTQYF.

The table lists this clonotype with a few counts. The rearrangement links TRBV7-9 to TRBJ1-5; the D gene is possibly TRBD1 (6 bases). The CDR3 spans 14 residues. V lost 5 bases and J 5 bases, leaving 13 bases between the germline ends. CDR1 is SEHNR, CDR2 FQNEAQ, per germline (reference sequence). The CDR3, as DNA: TGTGCCAGCAGCCGGGCGGGGGCCGATCAGCCCCAGCATTTT. Encoded protein: CASSRAGADQPQHF.

This clonotype was detected ten times or more. The gene calls are TRBV7-2 and TRBJ2-7; possible D gene TRBD1, 6 bases. Germline V CDR1 and CDR2: SGHTA, FQGNSA. Between the trimmed V and J ends, which lost 4 bases and 7 bases, there was a span of 14 bases. This CDR3 has 13 amino acids. CDR3 nucleotide sequence: TGTGCCAGCAGCTCGACAGGCGTCGGGGAGCAGTACGTC. Its protein product is CASSSTGVGEQYV.

The chain combines TRBV12-3 or TRBV12-4 with TRBJ1-4, with D tentatively TRBD1 (6 bases). V was shortened by 3 bases and J by 5 bases, with 13 bases between the two germline ends. The CDR3 consists of 15 residues. CDR3 in amino acids: CASSLVGTINEKLFF. The CDR3 DNA reads as TGTGCCAGCAGTTTGGTAGGGACAATCAATGAAAAACTGTTTTTT.

In this sample, this clonotype turned up a few times. This chain uses TRBV19 with TRBJ1-1; D is possibly TRBD1 (5 bases). Looked up from germline, CDR1 is LNHDA and CDR2 is SQIVND (reference sequence). Trimming left V 8 bases short and J 5 bases short, with 15 bases between. The CDR3 loop spans 13 amino acids. CDR3 coding DNA: TGTGCCAGTCAATTGGCAGGGTGGACTGAAGCTTTCTTT. Translated: CASQLAGWTEAFF.

The rearrangement joins TRBV11-2 to TRBJ1-6; maybe TRBD1 (5 bases). Trimming stripped 5 bases from V and 6 bases from J, with 20 bases between. CDR1 and CDR2 from the germline V gene are SGHAT and FQNNGV. The CDR3 totals 17 residues. The CDR3 here is CASSPWGGEGINSPLHF. In DNA, the CDR3 is TGTGCCAGCAGCCCCTGGGGTGGTGAGGGGATTAATTCACCCCTCCACTTT.

Written as DNA, the CDR3 is TGTGCCATGATCCGACGAGTGAACACCGGGGAGCTGTTTTTT. Translated, it gives CAMIRRVNTGELFF. This chain uses TRBV2 with TRBJ2-2; no definite D call. The CDR3 totals 14 residues. Germline values: CDR1 SNHLY, CDR2 FYNNEI. The V end was cut by 10 bases, the J end by 1 base, with 13 bases between.

This chain connects TRBV24-1 to TRBJ2-1; no firm D call. The V gene lost 0 bases and the J gene lost 6 bases, with 11 bases spanning the gap. The CDR3 runs 15 residues. CDR1 and CDR2 from the germline V gene are KGHDR and SFDVKD. CDR3 bases: TGTGCCACCAGTGATTTGCATGACTCCCTCAATGAGCAGTTCTTC. Amino acid sequence: CATSDLHDSLNEQFF.

The chain recombines TRBV5-4 with TRBJ2-7, with TRBD2 matching 7 bases. Germline V gene sequence: CDR1 SGHNT, CDR2 YYREEE (reference sequence). The CDR3 is made up of 16 amino acids. V dropped 4 bases and J dropped 3; count of bases not matched to a gene: 13. The CDR3 loop reads CASSPSERGYFYEQYF. The CDR3 coding sequence is TGTGCCAGCAGCCCATCGGAGCGGGGATACTTCTACGAGCAGTACTTC. Combining the CDR3 with reference TRBV5-4 and TRBJ2-7 gives the whole variable domain ETGVTQSPTHLIKTRGQQVTLRCSSQSGHNTVSWYQQALGQGPQFIFQYYREEENGRGNFPPRFSGLQFPNYSSELNVNALELDDSALYLCASSPSERGYFYEQYFGPGTRLTVT.

This clonotype was recorded many times. The V and J genes are TRBV19 and TRBJ1-1; 7 bases map to TRBD1. Germline V lookup: CDR1 LNHDA, CDR2 SQIVND (reference sequence). This CDR3 is 15 amino acids long. Trimming at V came to 9 bases and at J to 2 bases, leaving 12 bases not matched to a gene. CDR3 protein: CASSVRQGLNTEAFF. CDR3 DNA sequence: TGTGCCAGCAGCGTACGACAGGGTCTCAACACTGAAGCTTTCTTT. The full variable domain, in which reference TRBV19 and TRBJ1-1 provide the parts outside the CDR3, is DGGITQSPKYLFRKEGQNVTLSCEQNLNHDAMYWYRQDPGQGLRLIYYSQIVNDFQKGDIAEGYSVSREKKESFPLTVTSAQKNPTAFYLCASSVRQGLNTEAFFGQGTRLTVV.

This clonotype has at least ten counts. The chain's CDR3 is CASSSPLTTGILYNEQFF. The CDR3 bases are TGTGCCAGCAGCTCCCCATTAACAACAGGGATCCTCTACAATGAGCAGTTCTTC. This rearrangement joins TRBV7-8 to TRBJ2-1, with D possibly TRBD1 on 6 matching bases. Germline V lookup: CDR1 SGHVS, CDR2 FQNEAQ. V lost 4 bases and J lost 3, with 22 bases in between. CDR3 size: 18 residues.

The J gene is TRBJ1-2, the V gene TRBV19, with 8 positions matching TRBD1. This CDR3 is built from 17 residues. The V gene's germline CDR1 is LNHDA and CDR2 SQIVND (reference sequence). V dropped 5 bases and J dropped 3; count of bases not matched to a gene: 14. This CDR3 reads CASSPRTGSWPDYGYTF. CDR3 sequence (DNA): TGTGCCAGTAGTCCCCGGACAGGGAGCTGGCCCGACTATGGCTACACCTTC.